Listed here is a single T cell receptor (beta chain). The target antigen is unknown. The data stem from a study of T cell responses to AZD1222 COVID-19 vaccine. Findings and caveats of the study: The peak T cell response came first, and repertoires were sampled only after it. Nearly half of spike-specific TCRs reportedly go after variant regions that carry no mutations.

Assay used: immunoSEQ multiplex PCR; TCRdb lists only in-frame clones, some missing. The repertoire holds under 140,000 clones, with about 85% as singletons. The germline V gene has CDR1 GTSNPN and CDR2 SVGIG (reference sequence). Trimming took 2 bases from V and 6 from J, leaving 13 bases between them. This CDR3 has 13 amino acids. The sequencing here drew on peripheral blood, taken on day 0 of AZD1222 vaccination. This TCR was recovered from an adult in good health. The chain has TRBV30 and TRBJ1-1; tentatively, D is TRBD1 (6 bases). The CDR3 region has the DNA TGTGCCTGGAGTTCTTCGGGGGGCGCTGAAGCTTTCTTT. This encodes CAWSSSGGAEAFF.